Presented here are 30 T cell receptor beta chains from one specimen sequenced in a study of CD8+ T cells in alopecia areata. Reverse transcribed after extraction, RNA yielded cDNA as the sequencing template. Data came from immunoSEQ multiplex PCR; TCRdb stores just in-frame clones and leaves some out. Among around 100,000 clones listed, roughly 55% were seen once. Treatment denoted: oral pan-JAK inhibitor, 5-10 mg twice daily. The material was CD8+ T cells sorted from blood, obtained at week 24, from a patient treated with tofacitinib. The receptors originated from a human donor with alopecia areata.

This clone has just a few counts. This chain uses TRBV7-6 with TRBJ2-2; 9 bases fit TRBD2. V dropped 3 bases and J dropped 1; count of bases not matched to a gene: 3. Germline assignment: CDR1 SGHVS and CDR2 FNYEAQ. There are 16 residues in the CDR3. CDR3 nucleotide sequence: TGTGCCAGCAGCTTCTTAGCGGGGGTGAACACCGGGGAGCTGTTTTTT. Protein product: CASSFLAGVNTGELFF.

The V gene is TRBV27, the J gene TRBJ1-5; possible D gene TRBD1, 6 bases. Germline assignment: CDR1 MNHEY and CDR2 SMNVEV (reference sequence). The CDR3 runs to 13 residues. V lost 2 bases and J lost 9, with 11 bases in between. In nucleotides, the CDR3 is TGTGCCAGCAGTTTACTGGGAGGGGGGCCCCAGCATTTT. As protein: CASSLLGGGPQHF.

This rearrangement joins TRBV7-3 to TRBJ1-5; D unclear. V gave up 5 bases and J gave up 5 bases, with 10 bases separating them. CDR1 and CDR2 (germline): SGHTA, FQGTGA. The CDR3 covers 13 residues. CDR3 in amino acids: CASSPALHQPQHF. In nucleotides, the CDR3 is TGTGCCAGCAGCCCAGCACTTCATCAGCCCCAGCATTTT.

Points on this clone: Just one base apart from a much larger clone, this may be a read error. Additional DNA sequences in this sample encode the identical CDR3. The CDR3 nucleotides read TGTGCCAGCAGCCCGGGACCTAACTACGAGCAGTACTTC. Its translation: CASSPGPNYEQYF. This chain connects TRBV7-9 to TRBJ2-7; the D gene could be TRBD1 or TRBD2 (5 bases each). Germline-derived CDR1 and CDR2 are SEHNR and FQNEAQ (reference sequence). Trimming removed 5 bases from V and 3 bases from J, with 11 bases in between. The CDR3 extends over 13 amino acids.

The rearrangement joins TRBV13 to TRBJ2-1; TRBD2 agrees at 8 bases. The V gene's germline CDR1 is PRHDT and CDR2 FYEKMQ (reference sequence). The CDR3 length is 14 residues. The junction had 13 bases not matched to a gene; V was cut back by 3 bases and J by 15 bases. CDR3 in DNA: TGTGCCAGCAGCTTCTCGCTAGCGGGTCCCATGGGGTTCTTC. Amino acids: CASSFSLAGPMGFF.

The chain recombines TRBV7-9 with TRBJ1-1; possibly TRBD1 for D (5 bases). V lost 5 bases to trimming and J lost 5 bases, with 9 bases between them. The CDR3 length is 12 residues. Germline loops: CDR1 SEHNR, CDR2 FQNEAQ (reference sequence). This CDR3 reads CASSMGVTEAFF. For the CDR3, the DNA is TGTGCCAGCAGCATGGGGGTAACTGAAGCTTTCTTT.

This chain joins TRBV19 and TRBJ1-1, with a tentative D call TRBD1 (6 bases). The V and J ends lost 4 bases and 3 bases respectively, with 12 bases between them. Germline CDR1 and CDR2: LNHDA and SQIVND (reference sequence). CDR3 length equals 14 residues. The CDR3 coding sequence is TGTGCCAGTAGTACCTATTCAGGGGACACTGAAGCTTTCTTT. Translating gives CASSTYSGDTEAFF.

The V call is TRBV9, the J call TRBJ2-3; D might be TRBD1 or TRBD2, each matching 5 bases. V was cut by 2 bases and J by 1 base, with 8 bases left in between. The CDR3 consists of 14 residues. The V gene's germline CDR1 is SGDLS and CDR2 YYNGEE. The CDR3 nucleotides are TGTGCCAGCAGCGTGAGGGGTGGCACAGATACGCAGTATTTT. Residues: CASSVRGGTDTQYF.

The chain joins TRBV30 to TRBJ1-6; possibly TRBD1 for D (6 bases). This CDR3 has 16 residues. The germline gives CDR1 GTSNPN, CDR2 SVGIG (reference sequence). V lost 3 bases to trimming and J lost 2 bases, with 14 bases between them. The CDR3 region has the DNA TGTGCCTGGAGCCTAGCGGGGGCGGCCTATAATTCACCCCTCCACTTT. As protein: CAWSLAGAAYNSPLHF.

The chain joins TRBV6-5 to TRBJ1-4; 8 nucleotides align to TRBD1. The V gene end was trimmed by 0 bases and the J gene end by 7 bases; junction bases not matched to a gene: 1. Germline V lookup: CDR1 MNHEY, CDR2 SVGAGI. The CDR3 totals 14 residues. This chain's CDR3 is CASSYSTGVEKLFF. Here the CDR3 DNA reads TGTGCCAGCAGTTACTCGACAGGGGTTGAAAAACTGTTTTTT.

On this clone itself: Other DNA sequences within the sample encode an identical CDR3. For the CDR3, the DNA is TGTGCCAGCAGCTTGGGGAGCTCCTACGAGCAGTACTTC. As protein: CASSLGSSYEQYF. The chain couples TRBV13 to TRBJ2-7; TRBD2 is a possible D gene (5 bases). From germline, CDR1 is PRHDT and CDR2 FYEKMQ (reference sequence). V lost 3 bases and J 0 bases, leaving 6 bases between the germline ends. The CDR3 is 13 residues long.

This chain uses TRBV7-4 with TRBJ2-1; D assignment may be TRBD1 or TRBD2 (5 bases each). CDR3 length: 17 residues. Trimming stripped 5 bases from V and 5 bases from J, with 22 bases between. Germline CDR1 reads SGHVT; CDR2 reads SQSDAQ. This chain's CDR3 is CASSPHIKRGEHNEQFF. In nucleotides, the CDR3 is TGTGCCAGCAGCCCCCACATTAAGAGGGGCGAGCACAATGAGCAGTTCTTC.

The chain joins TRBV5-4 to TRBJ2-7; no clear D. From germline, CDR1 is SGHNT and CDR2 YYREEE (reference sequence). V was clipped by 0 bases and J by 0 bases, with 10 bases between them. CDR3 size: 15 residues. CDR3 DNA: TGTGCCAGCAGCTTGGCGGCGTACAACTCCTACGAGCAGTACTTC. As protein: CASSLAAYNSYEQYF.

V and J are TRBV6-5 and TRBJ2-1, with D tentatively TRBD2 (5 bases). The germline V gene encodes CDR1 MNHEY and CDR2 SVGAGI. The CDR3 sequence is 15 residues long. The V end was cut by 10 bases, the J end by 4 bases, with 20 bases between. The CDR3 sequence is CAIKPGPGSYNEQFF. In DNA, the CDR3 is TGTGCCATCAAACCCGGCCCGGGATCTTACAATGAGCAGTTCTTC.

The chain couples TRBV27 to TRBJ2-5; possible D gene TRBD1, 6 bases. From germline, CDR1 is MNHEY and CDR2 SMNVEV (reference sequence). This CDR3 has 16 amino acids. V lost 2 bases, J lost 2 bases, and 15 bases lay in between. The CDR3 sequence: CASSLSWARGQETQYF. The CDR3 nucleotides read TGTGCCAGCAGTTTAAGTTGGGCAAGGGGGCAAGAGACCCAGTACTTC.

This clone was detected only a few times. This rearrangement joins TRBV29-1 to TRBJ1-1; possible D gene TRBD1, 5 bases. The germline gives CDR1 SQVTM, CDR2 ANQGSEA. The CDR3 runs 13 residues. V lost 0 bases to trimming and J lost 6 bases, with 11 bases between them. The CDR3 spells CSVEDGGFAEAFF. CDR3 DNA: TGCAGCGTTGAAGATGGGGGATTCGCTGAAGCTTTCTTT.

The V gene is TRBV5-5, the J gene TRBJ1-1, with a weak D call TRBD1 (5 bases). The germline CDR1 and CDR2 sequences are SGHKS and YYEKEE (reference sequence). This CDR3 has 12 residues. V dropped 7 bases and J dropped 5 bases, with 12 bases sitting between them. CDR3 protein: CASGKGLTEAFF. DNA of the CDR3: TGTGCCAGCGGAAAGGGGCTGACTGAAGCTTTCTTT.

This chain connects TRBV30 to TRBJ1-5; D is possibly TRBD1 (5 bases). The CDR3 extends over 15 amino acids. Trimming shortened V by 0 bases and J by 0 bases, and 9 bases separated the two germline ends. CDR1 is GTSNPN and CDR2 is SVGIG in the germline V gene (reference sequence). CDR3 in amino acids: CAWSVSGASNQPQHF. The DNA of the CDR3 is TGTGCCTGGAGTGTTTCCGGGGCTAGCAATCAGCCCCAGCATTTT. Looking up the rest from reference TRBV30 and TRBJ1-5 gives the full variable domain: SQTIHQWPATLVQPVGSPLSLECTVEGTSNPNLYWYRQAAGRGLQLLFYSVGIGQISSEVPQNLSASRPQDRQFILSSKKLLLSDSGFYLCAWSVSGASNQPQHFGDGTRLSIL.

The chain recombines TRBV27 with TRBJ1-5; D is ambiguous. Trimming took off 3 bases at V and 0 bases at J, with 12 bases between the two ends. CDR3 length: 16 residues. CDR1 is MNHEY and CDR2 is SMNVEV in the germline V gene (reference sequence). CDR3 in amino acids: CASSFSWGNSNQPQHF. CDR3 nucleotides: TGTGCCAGCAGTTTTTCTTGGGGAAATAGCAATCAGCCCCAGCATTTT.

This clone was observed a single time. The chain uses TRBV9 and TRBJ1-1, with D possibly matching TRBD1 (5 bases). CDR1 SGDLS and CDR2 YYNGEE come from the germline V gene. The CDR3 runs to 15 residues. The V end was cut by 0 bases, the J end by 4 bases, with 13 bases between. The CDR3 sequence: CASSVGARGGTEAFF. For the CDR3, the DNA is TGTGCCAGCAGCGTAGGGGCCCGGGGGGGCACTGAAGCTTTCTTT.

The chain links TRBV18 to TRBJ2-1; possibly TRBD1 for D (5 bases). The CDR3 has 15 amino acids. The germline CDR1 and CDR2 sequences are KGHSH and LQKENI. The ends were cut back, 3 bases at V and 8 bases at J, with 17 bases in the middle. CDR3 coding DNA: TGTGCCAGCTCACCTACAGTAGGCCAGGGTGATGAGCAGTTCTTC. Translation gives CASSPTVGQGDEQFF. The whole variable domain, remainder taken from reference TRBV18 and TRBJ2-1, is NAGVMQNPRHLVRRRGQEARLRCSPMKGHSHVYWYRQLPEEGLKFMVYLQKENIIDESGMPKERFSAEFPKEGPSILRIQQVVRGDSAAYFCASSPTVGQGDEQFFGPGTRLTVL.

The genes are TRBV7-9 and TRBJ2-5, with D possibly TRBD2 on 5 matching bases. This CDR3 has 13 residues. Trimming left V 5 bases short and J 5 bases short, with 12 bases between. Germline CDR1 and CDR2: SEHNR and FQNEAQ (reference sequence). The CDR3 is CASSRKRLETQYF. The CDR3 DNA follows: TGTGCCAGCAGCCGAAAGCGGTTGGAGACCCAGTACTTC.

This clone was seen only a few times. The J gene is TRBJ2-7, the V gene TRBV29-1, with 10 bases aligning to TRBD1. The CDR3 consists of 13 residues. CDR1 and CDR2 (germline): SQVTM, ANQGSEA. V trimming: 6 bases; J trimming: 4 bases; junction bases outside the gene matches: 6. CDR3 bases: TGCAGCGTGGACCTGGGACAGGGGTACGAGCAGTACTTC. This sequence encodes CSVDLGQGYEQYF.

The V gene is TRBV27, the J gene TRBJ1-1; 7 nucleotides line up with TRBD1. Germline assignment: CDR1 MNHEY and CDR2 SMNVEV (reference sequence). The junction had 10 bases not matched to a gene; V was cut back by 4 bases and J by 5 bases. This CDR3 is built from 15 residues. The CDR3 bases are TGTGCCAGCAGTTATCTAACAGGGGCAGTAACTGAAGCTTTCTTT. Translated: CASSYLTGAVTEAFF.

This clone was detected once. This chain joins TRBV30 and TRBJ1-2; D not certain. Trimming took 4 bases from V and 2 from J, leaving 8 bases between them. The CDR3 length is 12 residues. Germline loops: CDR1 GTSNPN, CDR2 SVGIG (reference sequence). The CDR3 nucleotides are TGTGCCTGGACTCAGTTCAACTATGGCTACACCTTC. It encodes CAWTQFNYGYTF.

As for this clone: The sample carries other DNA sequences with the same CDR3. The CDR3 sequence is CASSSGQGNTEAFF. CDR3 nucleotides: TGTGCCAGCAGCTCGGGACAGGGAAATACTGAAGCTTTCTTT. The chain is built from TRBV7-6 and TRBJ1-1; 9 bases are a match to TRBD1. Unmatched junction bases numbered 5, after V lost 4 bases and J lost 5 bases. Germline V gene sequence: CDR1 SGHVS, CDR2 FNYEAQ. The CDR3 is made up of 14 amino acids.

This clone has only a few counts. The rearrangement links TRBV5-1 to TRBJ2-3, with TRBD2 matching over 8 bases. The CDR3 sequence is 18 residues long. J lost 1 base, V lost 0 bases, and 10 bases had no gene match. Looked up from germline, CDR1 is SGHRS and CDR2 is YFSETQ. The DNA of the CDR3 is TGCGCCAGCAGCTTGGCATTAGCGGGGAAGTCGGGCACAGATACGCAGTATTTT. Amino acid sequence: CASSLALAGKSGTDTQYF.

The sample holds a few counts of this clone. The rearrangement uses TRBV7-9 and TRBJ1-1; possibly TRBD1 for D (5 bases). The CDR3 consists of 15 residues. V lost 4 bases, J lost 3 bases, and 15 bases lay in between. Germline CDR1 is SEHNR and CDR2 is FQNEAQ (reference sequence). This chain's CDR3 is CASSSLLREHTEAFF. The CDR3 nucleotides are TGTGCCAGCAGCTCCCTTCTCAGGGAGCACACTGAAGCTTTCTTT. The full variable domain, in which reference TRBV7-9 and TRBJ1-1 provide the parts outside the CDR3, is DTGVSQNPRHKITKRGQNVTFRCDPISEHNRLYWYRQTLGQGPEFLTYFQNEAQLEKSRLLSDRFSAERPKGSFSTLEIQRTEQGDSAMYLCASSSLLREHTEAFFGQGTRLTVV.

The genes are TRBV29-1 and TRBJ1-5; unclear D gene. Germline V gene data show CDR1 as SQVTM and CDR2 as ANQGSEA. CDR3 length equals 11 residues. V lost 3 bases and J lost 6, with 6 bases in between. CDR3 sequence: CSVEVGQPQHF. DNA for the CDR3: TGCAGCGTTGAGGTTGGTCAGCCCCAGCATTTT.

This clone was observed a few times. The V call is TRBV19, the J call TRBJ2-2; D gene unclear. The CDR3 contains 15 residues. The ends were cut back, 4 bases at V and 0 bases at J, with 9 bases in the middle. Germline loops: CDR1 LNHDA, CDR2 SQIVND (reference sequence). The CDR3 sequence: CASSTGNTNTGELFF. The CDR3 nucleotides are TGTGCCAGTAGTACAGGCAACACGAACACCGGGGAGCTGTTTTTT. The whole variable domain, filled in from reference TRBV19 and TRBJ2-2, reads DGGITQSPKYLFRKEGQNVTLSCEQNLNHDAMYWYRQDPGQGLRLIYYSQIVNDFQKGDIAEGYSVSREKKESFPLTVTSAQKNPTAFYLCASSTGNTNTGELFFGEGSRLTVL.